The rows below give T cell receptor beta chains drawn from one sample of a study of blood T cell repertoires in COVID-19. TCRdb keeps only in-frame clones here, not all; method: immunoSEQ multiplex PCR. This table holds roughly 150,000 clones, around 88% found once. Sequences were obtained from peripheral blood. These receptors came from a human donor in a cohort sampled during active COVID-19. The conserved cysteine and the conserved F or W are not part of the CDR3 here.

>TRBV24-1
ATSRKRGLAGGYSSYNEQF
>TRBV20-1
SASGGGYYGYT
>TRBV28
ASSSSGTHEQY
>TRBV5-8
ASSRPGSGNTIY
>TRBV10-1
ASSELGGLALDTQY
>TRBV3-1/TRBV3-2
ASSQNPGTGSYQETQY
>TRBV11-2
ASSLVTGKAEQY
>TRBV2
ASSGWTSGRTSGANVLT
>TRBV5-4
ASSLVHRSSYNSPLH
>TRBV28
ASSMGQTFNEKLF
>TRBV10-3
AITGRESGSEQY
>TRBV2
ASGQGQEFSYEQY
>TRBV5-4
ASTLANEQF
>TRBV7-8
ASSLTGDREQY
>TRBV7-9
ASSSRRLAASTDTQY
>TRBV11-3
ASSQGRVPFDEQF
>TRBV6-2/TRBV6-3
ASSPDFSGNTIY
>TRBV19
ASSIDNSMNTEAF
>TRBV24-1
ATSAGDRADQPQH
>TRBV6-5
ASSSGSNQPQH
>TRBV20-1
SARYRGGYT
>TRBV6-5
ASSKNTEAF
>TRBV6-6
ASTPASGLSYEQY
>TRBV3-1/TRBV3-2
ASGTNRGGDEQF
>TRBV12-3/TRBV12-4
ASSAVAYGYT
>TRBV6-5
ASSSPAVANTEAF